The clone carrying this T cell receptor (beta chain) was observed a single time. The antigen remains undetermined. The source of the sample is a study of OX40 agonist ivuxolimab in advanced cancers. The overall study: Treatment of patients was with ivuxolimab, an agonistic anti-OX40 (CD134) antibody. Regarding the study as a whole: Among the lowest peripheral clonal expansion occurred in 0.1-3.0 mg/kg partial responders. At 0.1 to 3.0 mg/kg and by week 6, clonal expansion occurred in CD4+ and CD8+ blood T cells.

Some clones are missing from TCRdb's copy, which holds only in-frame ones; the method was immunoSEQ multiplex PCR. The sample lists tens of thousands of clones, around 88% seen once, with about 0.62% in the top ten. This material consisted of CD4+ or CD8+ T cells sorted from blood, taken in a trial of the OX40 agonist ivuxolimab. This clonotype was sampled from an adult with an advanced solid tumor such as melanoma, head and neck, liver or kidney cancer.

CDR3 region: CASSKDRPPYEQYF. The DNA for the CDR3 is TGTGCCAGCAGCAAAGACAGGCCACCCTACGAGCAGTACTTC. The chain uses TRBV6-5 and TRBJ2-7; D is perhaps TRBD1 (6 bases). Per the germline V gene, CDR1 is MNHEY and CDR2 is SVGAGI. This CDR3 is 14 amino acids long. Trimming shortened V by 6 bases and J by 2 bases, and 14 bases separated the two germline ends.